This entry is about one T cell receptor (beta chain). Its recognized antigen is unknown. No much larger clone is present one base from it, and per-base qualities are unavailable. This sample stems from a study of blood T cell repertoires in COVID-19 (dated by TCRdb to the early 2020s). At the level of the whole study: Samples covering the acute and convalescent phases of COVID-19 were provided by collaborators in the United States, Italy and Spain. HLA class I and class II types, where available, came from metadata supplied by the sample provider rather than from assay-based typing. Nearly every sample came with metadata listing a de-identified subject ID, COVID-19 status, age in years and sex. A freely available public database, intended as a resource for researchers studying the immune response to SARS-CoV-2, is where the repertoires were released. Samples came from the ongoing ImmuneRACE study (first 160 participants) plus 1,254 subjects from 6 global collaborators. Subjects who had been exposed to COVID-19, were actively infected with it, or had recovered from it provided the deeply sampled blood TCRbeta repertoires that made up the dataset. The material from the prospective study consisted of cDNA or gDNA derived from T cells, B-cell-depleted T cells, or PBMCs. The paper as a whole reports these results and caveats: Clinical and demographic metadata were provided uncurated, with the amount varying by source and participant.

The CDR3 spans 18 residues, from the cysteine through the phenylalanine. Just the 54-base CDR3 DNA is kept, in frame starting at base 1. Trimming removed 2 bases from V and 4 bases from J; the gene matches leave 10 bases unexplained. For CDR1 and CDR2, the germline V gene (reference sequence) lists LGHDT and YNNKEL. TCRbeta CDR3 regions were amplified from genomic DNA using the immunoSEQ Assay, a bias-controlled multiplex PCR. The published analysis was carried out like this. The number of nucleated cells in each sample was estimated from the amplification of reference gene primers within the assay. To quantify the absolute abundance of each unique TCRbeta CDR3 rearrangement, sequence reads were collapsed and filtered. For each sample, productive Simpson clonality was calculated by taking the square root of Simpson's diversity index across productive rearrangements. TCRdb provides this immuneACCESS table in a form limited to in-frame rearrangements. Some clones are lacking; in checked studies, under half of them reflect an unresolved V gene, and why the rest are absent is not known. D and trimming were read from the DNA, whereas the V and J calls and clone size are those reported in that table. The sample table records approximately 280,000 clones; 75% to 90% of these occur just once. In total, the top ten clones hold approximately 4.3% of the sample.

Each collaborating institution followed its own protocols to collect whole blood in K2EDTA tubes. For TCRbeta analysis, collaborator samples were shipped as frozen whole blood, as isolated PBMCs, or as DNA extracted from either sample type. The origin of this receptor is a man aged 40-50 years with acute or convalescent COVID-19. The specimen sequenced was peripheral blood. The chain couples TRBV3-1 (or the pseudogene TRBV3-2) to TRBJ2-1; 11 central nucleotides agree with TRBD2. The sequenced DNA is TGTGCCAGCAGCCAAAAACGGGGACTAGCGGATTATTACAATGAGCAGTTCTTC. This translates into CASSQKRGLADYYNEQFF.